This TCR beta chain was sequenced in a study of T cells in Graves' hyperthyroidism and ophthalmopathy. For the study at large: Peripheral blood collection took place at initial diagnosis, before any treatment. Study results and limitations: A model of 13 V-J pairs discriminated ophthalmopathy from stable hyperthyroidism. In the blood, most expanded thyroid clonotypes above 0.001 appeared as well.

V lost 10 bases and J lost 4, with 17 bases in between. This CDR3 is built from 13 residues. CDR1 is MNHNS and CDR2 is SASEGT in the germline V gene. Turning to this clonotype: The antigen remains undetermined.

Amplified TCR beta CDR3 regions derived from RNA transcripts. With the HTBI primer set, the TCR CDR3 went through a first round of RT-PCR. From the multiplex PCR reads, TCRdb called clonotypes with MiXCR, one entry per CDR3 protein. The table includes about 420,000 distinct CDR3 sequences, roughly 14% detected once. The source is a woman between 18 and 29 years old with Graves' hyperthyroidism. The V gene is TRBV6-1, the J gene TRBJ2-7, with a weak D call TRBD2 (5 bases). Material for sequencing was blood. The CDR3 sequence: CATSLGDFYEQYF. Here the CDR3 DNA reads TGTGCCACCAGCCTCGGGGATTTTTACGAGCAGTACTTC.